Below, one TCR beta chain is given with its context. Its specificity is not known. This sample is part of a study of prognosis after radiotherapy for stage I lung cancer. Study in general: Squamous cell carcinoma tumors occurred in more than 5 patients, adenocarcinoma in some 12. Study-wide findings and caveats: Frequencies of TRBV and TRBJ gene use reportedly varied by whether patients had metastases.

Amplification of TCR beta CDR3 from genomic DNA used two-round multiplex PCR. For every TRBV and TRBJ gene, a specific primer was used in first-round PCR. TCRdb analysed the multiplex PCR reads with MiXCR anew, one entry per CDR3 protein. The table lists approximately 25,000 distinct CDR3 sequences, 46% of them singletons. The blood draw at each of two time points yielded approximately 5.8 milliliters of peripheral blood. Germline V gives CDR1 MNHNS, CDR2 SASEGT. V was trimmed by 2 bases and J by 7 bases, leaving 20 bases between them. The CDR3 is 16 residues long. The chain has TRBV6-1 and TRBJ1-2; tentatively, D is TRBD1 (6 bases). The material sequenced was PBMCs, taken before or after stereotactic body radiation therapy (not recorded which). The source of this sequence is a donor aged 50 or older with non-small cell lung cancer. This CDR3 is CASSEYPATGFRGYTF. The CDR3 DNA reads as TGTGCCAGCAGTGAATACCCCGCTACAGGGTTCCGTGGCTACACCTTC.